These T cell receptor beta chains were read from a single sample in a study of technical replicates of blood from a handful of donors. TCRdb's table, derived via immunoSEQ multiplex PCR, lists solely in-frame clones and lacks some. The sample carries about 73,000 clones, more than 90% recorded once. The sequenced sample consisted of PBMCs. These receptors came from a human donor in good health. Some clones in this sample may be carry-over from other donors' samples. Both conserved end residues are part of each CDR3. A row's size may be missing; if present it is once, few, many or a size class.

TRBJ1-3	TRBV7-8	-	CASSLSLNSGNTIYF
TRBJ2-3	TRBV5-1	-	CASSPDAGGGDTQYF
TRBJ1-2	TRBV30	-	CAWSETSNYGYTF
TRBJ2-2	TRBV2	once	CASSPLRDTGELFF
TRBJ1-5	TRBV4-3	-	CASSTGVLDSNQPQHF
TRBJ2-1	TRBV19	-	CASSMSGSGQFF
TRBJ1-2	TRBV18	-	CASSPPNEGNYGYTF
TRBJ2-7	TRBV7-3	-	CASRRGQGFEQYF
TRBJ2-7	TRBV18	-	CASRQESGGSYEQYF
TRBJ2-1	TRBV7-9	-	CASSPHSGSKALQFF
TRBJ1-1	TRBV5-1	-	CASSLLDSHTEAFF
TRBJ1-5	TRBV10-3	-	CAISDGGEGRPQHF
TRBJ1-5	TRBV6-4	-	CASSGGTGGTQPQHF
TRBJ2-7	TRBV11-3	-	CASSPRQGANEQYF
TRBJ2-2	TRBV29-1	-	CSAHETGAVTGELFF
TRBJ1-1	TRBV15	-	CATSRDGQGSTEAFF
TRBJ2-7	TRBV6-5	-	CASRGMRDSYEQYF
TRBJ1-5	TRBV2	-	CASGGGGNQPQHF
TRBJ2-1	TRBV7-9	-	CASSLAGLAGGLEQFF
TRBJ2-7	TRBV10-3	-	CAISESSSYEQYF
TRBJ2-3	TRBV7-9	-	CASSLTSGSIDTQYF
TRBJ1-1	TRBV19	-	CASSPGGLGGGTEAFF
TRBJ2-3	TRBV18	-	CASSPPLLRMGQGATDTQYF
TRBJ2-1	TRBV4-3	-	CASSQEGTSVLVGRNEQFF
TRBJ2-5	TRBV5-1	-	CASSLDFRGRGMETQYF
TRBJ2-3	TRBV28	-	CASRPGKSTDTQYF
TRBJ1-6	TRBV18	-	CASSRNRDSPLHF
TRBJ2-1	TRBV7-2	-	CASSLFASGMTGNEQFF
TRBJ1-6	TRBV19	-	CASSAGGVGNSPLHF
TRBJ2-5	TRBV12-5	-	CASGLRGEETQYF
TRBJ1-2	TRBV25-1	-	CASSGTGGAYGYTF
TRBJ1-1	TRBV5-4	-	CASSFTFGSGTPNTEAFF
TRBJ2-2	TRBV13	-	CASSPGDRGATNTGELFF
TRBJ1-5	TRBV2	-	CASSLTGEDDQPQHF
TRBJ1-1	TRBV5-1	-	CASNGDRGEAFF
TRBJ2-7	TRBV6-5	-	CATTRPGGSYEQYF
TRBJ1-5	TRBV18	-	CASSPGLGQPQHF
TRBJ2-7	TRBV19	-	CASSTTSGAYEQYF
TRBJ2-4	TRBV15	-	CATSDGTSGDGNIQYF
TRBJ1-5	TRBV7-9	once	CASSFSPSEGNQPQHF
TRBJ2-1	TRBV6-6	-	CASSSGGTGNNEQFF
TRBJ2-1	TRBV5-6	-	CASSPTSGSSYNEQFF
TRBJ1-2	TRBV10-3	-	CAIYGSRYTF
TRBJ2-7	TRBV14	-	CASSPVSSSEQYF
TRBJ2-2	TRBV11-2	once	CASSRSSGGFTGELFF
TRBJ2-7	TRBV29-1	-	CSARTSTTYEQYF
TRBJ1-2	TRBV6-5	-	CASSRDRRVGGYTF
TRBJ1-5	TRBV13	-	CASSSTGGATYSNQPQHF
TRBJ2-4	TRBV7-2	-	CASSPRQAPKNIQYF
TRBJ1-1	TRBV30	-	CAWGGGRSSTEAFF
TRBJ1-3	TRBV5-1	-	CASSLGGSGRNTIYF
TRBJ2-1	TRBV6-1	-	CASTLGHNEQFF
TRBJ1-5	TRBV5-6	-	CASSFGQSNQPQHF
TRBJ2-1	TRBV4-1	-	CASSQGDRAVNEQFF
TRBJ2-7	TRBV4-3	-	CASSQEAGAYEQYF
TRBJ2-2	TRBV7-2	once	CASSRLVAGWNTGELFF
TRBJ1-4	TRBV5-1	-	CASSLEGQGYEKLFF